The following is a T cell receptor beta chain sequence with its context. These data originate in a study of T cell changes during pregnancy in multiple sclerosis. V gave up 4 bases and J gave up 11 bases; unmatched junction bases: 6. Germline-derived CDR1 and CDR2 are SGHRS and YFSETQ. CDR3 length: 13 amino acids. Clones were sequenced by immunoSEQ multiplex PCR, and TCRdb holds only the in-frame ones, with some missing. Of 75,000 to 100,000 clones listed, 92% were seen once; the top ten hold about 2.5%. The chain carries TRBV5-1 and TRBJ2-4, with 10 nucleotides matching TRBD1. Specimen: peripheral blood, collected after pregnancy. This sequence originates from a female donor in good health, enrolled as a control in a pregnancy study. CDR3 sequence (DNA): TGCGCCAGCAGCCCCATGGACAGGGGGGTTCAGTACTTC. It encodes CASSPMDRGVQYF. The variable domain in full, completed from reference TRBV5-1 and TRBJ2-4, reads KAGVTQTPRYLIKTRGQQVTLSCSPISGHRSVSWYQQTPGQGLQFLFEYFSETQRNKGNFPGRFSGRQFSNSRSEMNVSTLELGDSALYLCASSPMDRGVQYFGAGTRLSVL.